This T cell receptor (beta chain) was sequenced in a study of PD-1 blockade in classical Hodgkin lymphoma. Study-wide context: Patients were treated with nivolumab at 3 mg/kg, and this was given intravenously every 2 weeks.

All trial patients relapsed after autologous stem cell transplantation. The assay was immunoSEQ multiplex PCR, and TCRdb's table has in-frame clones only and misses some. The sample yields 12,000 or so clones, about 94% seen once. Study-wide points: Newly diagnosed patients and complete responders had comparable diversity at baseline. TCR diversity rose significantly by C4D1 in CD4+ but not CD8+ cells.

The CDR3 contains 13 residues. The ends were cut back, 2 bases at V and 8 bases at J, with 15 bases in the middle. The germline gives CDR1 GTSNPN, CDR2 SVGIG (reference sequence). In regard to this clone: Its antigen is undetermined.

The specimen comprised peripheral blood mononuclear cells (PBMCs), sampled at baseline. The chain has TRBV30 and TRBJ1-1, with D uncertain. This TCR derives from a human donor with classical Hodgkin lymphoma. The CDR3 reads CAWSPWEVMEAFF. The CDR3 DNA follows: TGTGCCTGGAGTCCCTGGGAAGTAATGGAAGCTTTCTTT.